This section outlines one T cell receptor beta chain sequence together with its context. At one of its ends the junction is not consistent with the germline gene, which may arise from a read error. The CDR3 covers 19 residues. The germline V gene encodes CDR1 SGHVS and CDR2 FNYEAQ. Constant-segment primers served in 5'RACE that generated TCR alpha and TCR beta cDNA libraries bearing sample barcodes and UMIs. Using its own MiXCR run on the 5' RACE reads, TCRdb lists one record per CDR3 protein. The table lists roughly 150,000 distinct CDR3 sequences, approximately 15% of them singletons. The sample is drawn from a study of T-cell memory formation after mild COVID-19.

This chain joins TRBV7-6 and TRBJ2-3, with 11 bases identical to TRBD2. This clonotype originated in an adult woman who had mild COVID-19 (a few samples of this study predate the infection). Cell type and time point are not known. The material sequenced was PBMCs or a T cell subset sorted from them (not recorded which). The CDR3 DNA reads TGTGACAGCAGCTTGAACCCGGGACTAGCGGATCCCTACACAGATACGCAGTATTTT. Translating it yields CDSSLNPGLADPYTDTQYF.